Listed here is a single T cell receptor (beta chain). Antigen unknown. 5'RACE with constant-segment primers built TCRalpha and TCRbeta cDNA libraries with UMIs. From the 5' RACE reads, TCRdb called clonotypes with MiXCR, one entry per CDR3 protein. The sample yields just over 300,000 distinct CDR3 sequences, roughly 19% seen once. Germline CDR1 reads SGHRS; CDR2 reads YFSETQ. Trimming cost V 0 bases and J 6 bases; bases outside gene matches: 4. The CDR3 is made up of 14 amino acids. These data are taken from a study of T-cell memory formation after mild COVID-19. Overall study context: Largely donor-specific TCR clusters were found. Overall study findings and caveats: Clones shrinking between day 15 and 85 showed a balanced CD4/CD8 split, and those that grew later tilted toward CD4+.

The chain combines TRBV5-1 with TRBJ2-3, with 7 bases aligning to TRBD1. The clonotype was recovered from a man in his late teens or twenties who had mild COVID-19 (a few samples of this study predate the infection). Cell type and time point are not known. The sequencing sample was made of PBMCs or a T cell subset sorted from them (not recorded which). The CDR3 here is CASSLEGASDTQYF. The CDR3 DNA reads as TGCGCCAGCAGCTTGGAGGGGGCCAGCGATACGCAGTATTTT.